A selection of T cell receptor beta chains follows, all from one sample in a study of cytomegalovirus exposure and HLA in healthy donors. Measured with immunoSEQ multiplex PCR; TCRdb has only the in-frame clones, and not every one. The sample has 98,000 or so clones, over 65% seen once. Specimen: PBMCs. The receptors were gathered from a woman aged 35 to 49 in good health and CMV-seronegative. Each CDR3 is given with its conserved first and last residue. A D gene is named only where the DNA matches it firmly. A clone size is listed for some rows: how often the clone was seen (once, few, many), or a class if it is expanded.

v_call: TRBV18
d_call: TRBD2
j_call: TRBJ2-1
clone_size: -
cdr3_nt: TGTGCCAGCTCACCTCGGACTAGCGGGGCTGAGCAGTTCTTC
cdr3_aa: CASSPRTSGAEQFF

v_call: TRBV28
d_call: -
j_call: TRBJ2-5
clone_size: -
cdr3_nt: TGTGCCAGCAGGGGAGCCTTCGGGACCCAGTACTTC
cdr3_aa: CASRGAFGTQYF

v_call: TRBV5-8
d_call: -
j_call: TRBJ2-3
clone_size: -
cdr3_nt: TGTGCCAGCAGCCTTGACTGGGATACGCAGTATTTT
cdr3_aa: CASSLDWDTQYF

v_call: TRBV15
d_call: TRBD2
j_call: TRBJ2-7
clone_size: -
cdr3_nt: TGTGCCACCAGCAGAGATAAGGGACTATCCTACGAGCAGTACTTC
cdr3_aa: CATSRDKGLSYEQYF

v_call: TRBV28
d_call: -
j_call: TRBJ1-4
clone_size: once
cdr3_nt: TGTGCCAGCCGACAGGTTAATGAAAAACTGTTTTTT
cdr3_aa: CASRQVNEKLFF

v_call: TRBV7-9
d_call: -
j_call: TRBJ1-1
clone_size: once
cdr3_nt: TGTGCCAGCAGCACAGTGAACACTGAAGCTTTCTTT
cdr3_aa: CASSTVNTEAFF

v_call: TRBV6-6
d_call: TRBD1
j_call: TRBJ1-1
clone_size: -
cdr3_nt: TGTGCCAGCAGAGCGACGACAGGGGGCGCGGGTGAAGCTTTCTTT
cdr3_aa: CASRATTGGAGEAFF

v_call: TRBV6-6
d_call: -
j_call: TRBJ2-3
clone_size: once
cdr3_nt: TGTGCCAGCAGTTACTCTGCCCCAGGGGAAGATACGCAGTATTTT
cdr3_aa: CASSYSAPGEDTQYF

v_call: TRBV25-1
d_call: -
j_call: TRBJ1-2
clone_size: -
cdr3_nt: TGTGCCAGCAGTGAATATAGGCAGGGAGGTGGCTACACCTTC
cdr3_aa: CASSEYRQGGGYTF

v_call: TRBV6-8
d_call: TRBD1
j_call: TRBJ2-2
clone_size: once
cdr3_nt: TGTGCCAGCAGTTCCCCCCCGTGGGACAGGGGGGCCGGGGAGCTGTTTTTT
cdr3_aa: CASSSPPWDRGAGELFF

v_call: TRBV5-5
d_call: -
j_call: TRBJ1-4
clone_size: few
cdr3_nt: TGTGCCAGCAGAGCAAATACAGGATCAGGAAAACTGTTTTTT
cdr3_aa: CASRANTGSGKLFF

v_call: TRBV5-1
d_call: TRBD2
j_call: TRBJ2-1
clone_size: once
cdr3_nt: TGCGCCAGCAGCTTGGCAGCTAGCGGGTGGGATGAGCAGTTCTTC
cdr3_aa: CASSLAASGWDEQFF

v_call: TRBV11-2
d_call: TRBD2
j_call: TRBJ2-1
clone_size: -
cdr3_nt: TGTGCCAGCACCGAGATCGGGAGGGCAGCAGGTAATGAGCAGTTCTTC
cdr3_aa: CASTEIGRAAGNEQFF

v_call: TRBV6-5
d_call: -
j_call: TRBJ1-2
clone_size: -
cdr3_nt: TGTGCCAGCAGTTACTCTACAGGGCAGGGCGGCTACACCTTC
cdr3_aa: CASSYSTGQGGYTF

v_call: TRBV5-6
d_call: -
j_call: TRBJ1-2
clone_size: -
cdr3_nt: TGTGCCAGCATAACACAGGGAGTCCGTATCTATGGCTACACCTTC
cdr3_aa: CASITQGVRIYGYTF

v_call: TRBV18
d_call: -
j_call: TRBJ1-1
clone_size: -
cdr3_nt: TGTGCCAGCTCACTGGGCAGGAAGGAGAACACTGAAGCTTTCTTT
cdr3_aa: CASSLGRKENTEAFF

v_call: TRBV9
d_call: -
j_call: TRBJ2-3
clone_size: once
cdr3_nt: TGTGCCAGCAGCCCTCGTGGGGGGACTTCTAGCACAGATACGCAGTATTTT
cdr3_aa: CASSPRGGTSSTDTQYF

v_call: TRBV4-3
d_call: TRBD2
j_call: TRBJ2-1
clone_size: -
cdr3_nt: TGCGCCAGCAGCGAAGGAAGTAGCGGGAGGGATGAGCAGTTCTTC
cdr3_aa: CASSEGSSGRDEQFF

v_call: TRBV28
d_call: -
j_call: TRBJ1-1
clone_size: few
cdr3_nt: TGTGCCAGCAGTTTTCGTCGTACTGAAGCTTTCTTT
cdr3_aa: CASSFRRTEAFF

v_call: TRBV15
d_call: TRBD1
j_call: TRBJ2-6
clone_size: -
cdr3_nt: TGTGCCACCGGCGGTGGGACAGCCGGGGCCAACGTCCTGACTTTC
cdr3_aa: CATGGGTAGANVLTF

v_call: TRBV7-8
d_call: -
j_call: TRBJ2-7
clone_size: -
cdr3_nt: TGTGCCAGCAGCTTATTGAGGGATTACTCTCTATACGAGCAGTACTTC
cdr3_aa: CASSLLRDYSLYEQYF

v_call: TRBV6-6
d_call: TRBD2
j_call: TRBJ2-5
clone_size: -
cdr3_nt: TGTGCCAGCAACCCGGGACTAGCGGTGATTGGGGAGACCCAGTACTTC
cdr3_aa: CASNPGLAVIGETQYF

v_call: TRBV7-9
d_call: TRBD1
j_call: TRBJ2-7
clone_size: -
cdr3_nt: TGTGCCAGCAGCTTACCCCCGGGACAGGGGGCGAAAGAGCAGTACTTC
cdr3_aa: CASSLPPGQGAKEQYF

v_call: TRBV28
d_call: -
j_call: TRBJ1-2
clone_size: -
cdr3_nt: TGTGCCAGCAGTGGGGAGTACTATGGCTACACCTTC
cdr3_aa: CASSGEYYGYTF

v_call: TRBV9
d_call: -
j_call: TRBJ2-7
clone_size: many
cdr3_nt: TGTGCCAGCAGCGTAGCTGGAGACGAGCAGTACTTC
cdr3_aa: CASSVAGDEQYF

v_call: TRBV6-1
d_call: TRBD1
j_call: TRBJ1-1
clone_size: -
cdr3_nt: TGTGCCAGCAGTGAAGGACAGGGGGCGAGAGGGGAAGAAGCTTTCTTT
cdr3_aa: CASSEGQGARGEEAFF

v_call: TRBV7-2
d_call: TRBD1
j_call: TRBJ1-2
clone_size: -
cdr3_nt: TGTGCCAGCAGCCGGGACAGGCAGGGTGGCTACACCTTC
cdr3_aa: CASSRDRQGGYTF

v_call: TRBV7-9
d_call: TRBD1
j_call: TRBJ1-1
clone_size: -
cdr3_nt: TGTGCCAGCAGCTCCGGGACAGGGGGCCCTCGGGACACTGAAGCTTTCTTT
cdr3_aa: CASSSGTGGPRDTEAFF

v_call: TRBV28
d_call: -
j_call: TRBJ2-7
clone_size: -
cdr3_nt: TGTGCCAGCAGTTTTCCGGGGGTGTACGAGCAGTACTTC
cdr3_aa: CASSFPGVYEQYF

v_call: TRBV7-9
d_call: -
j_call: TRBJ2-3
clone_size: -
cdr3_nt: TGTGCCAGCAGCTTCTTAACAGATACGCAGTATTTT
cdr3_aa: CASSFLTDTQYF

v_call: TRBV4-1
d_call: TRBD2
j_call: TRBJ2-7
clone_size: few
cdr3_nt: TGCGCCAGCAGCCAAGAAGTCCTTTCGGGACTAAGAAACGAGCAGTACTTC
cdr3_aa: CASSQEVLSGLRNEQYF

v_call: TRBV15
d_call: -
j_call: TRBJ2-1
clone_size: -
cdr3_nt: TGTGCCACCAGCAGAGGGTTACGGTTCTTGGGCGATGAGCAGTTCTTC
cdr3_aa: CATSRGLRFLGDEQFF

v_call: TRBV9
d_call: -
j_call: TRBJ1-2
clone_size: -
cdr3_nt: TGTGCCAGTAGCCCTTCACAGCTCCTTAACTATGGCTACACCTTC
cdr3_aa: CASSPSQLLNYGYTF

v_call: TRBV2
d_call: TRBD2
j_call: TRBJ2-3
clone_size: -
cdr3_nt: TGTGCCGGTGGACTAGCATTAACAGATACGCAGTATTTT
cdr3_aa: CAGGLALTDTQYF

v_call: TRBV7-9
d_call: TRBD1
j_call: TRBJ1-4
clone_size: -
cdr3_nt: TGTTCCAGCAGCCTCGTAGGGGGCAGTCATGAAAAACTGTTTTTT
cdr3_aa: CSSSLVGGSHEKLFF

v_call: TRBV7-2
d_call: TRBD2
j_call: TRBJ2-7
clone_size: -
cdr3_nt: TGTGCCAGCAGCTTAGGGGAGCGGGAGGGGGAGCAGTACTTC
cdr3_aa: CASSLGEREGEQYF

v_call: TRBV27
d_call: -
j_call: TRBJ2-3
clone_size: few
cdr3_nt: TGTGCCAGCAGTTTGAGTAATACGCAGTATTTT
cdr3_aa: CASSLSNTQYF

v_call: TRBV28
d_call: -
j_call: TRBJ1-1
clone_size: once
cdr3_nt: TGTGCCACCAAAGTGGGAGGGATCACTGAAGCTTTCTTT
cdr3_aa: CATKVGGITEAFF

v_call: TRBV5-6
d_call: TRBD1
j_call: TRBJ2-7
clone_size: once
cdr3_nt: TGTGCCAGCAGCTGGTCTTTTTGGACAGGCGCCTACGAGCAGTACTTC
cdr3_aa: CASSWSFWTGAYEQYF

v_call: TRBV5-6
d_call: TRBD1
j_call: TRBJ1-4
clone_size: -
cdr3_nt: TGTGCCAGCAGCTTGGAAGCCGGGACAGGGAATGAAAAACTGTTTTTT
cdr3_aa: CASSLEAGTGNEKLFF

v_call: TRBV7-3
d_call: -
j_call: TRBJ2-6
clone_size: -
cdr3_nt: TGTGCCAGCAGCCCCATTCTGAGTCGCTCTGGGGCCAACGTCCTGACTTTC
cdr3_aa: CASSPILSRSGANVLTF

v_call: TRBV18
d_call: -
j_call: TRBJ2-7
clone_size: -
cdr3_nt: TGTGCCAGCTCGCTTTCAGGGCTTGACGAGCAGTACTTC
cdr3_aa: CASSLSGLDEQYF